This T cell receptor (beta chain) comes out of a study of T cells in Graves' hyperthyroidism and ophthalmopathy. Study at large: Pretreatment peripheral blood was obtained at initial diagnosis.

Study conclusions and caveats: Separating ophthalmopathy from stable hyperthyroidism was achieved by a 13 V-J model.

A NOSPECS grade of at least 4, a Clinical Activity Score of at least 3 and duration under 3 months were recorded in ophthalmopathy patients. Diagnoses used clinical symptoms, serum thyroxine and TRAb, thyroid ultrasound and orbital computed tomography. In its sample, this clonotype was seen many times. As yet, its antigen is unknown. From RNA transcripts, TCR beta CDR3 regions were amplified. HTBI primers were the set used in a first-round RT-PCR of the TCR CDR3. TCRdb independently ran MiXCR on the multiplex PCR reads; one entry per CDR3 protein. The sample includes hundreds of thousands of distinct CDR3 sequences, roughly 15% seen only once; the top ten take roughly an eighth. CDR1 and CDR2 from the germline V gene are MNHNS and SASEGT. Trimming took 3 bases from V and 0 from J, leaving 11 bases between them. This CDR3 region has 15 residues.

This receptor was obtained from a woman aged 50 to 60 with Graves' ophthalmopathy. V usage is TRBV6-1 and J usage is TRBJ1-1; no reliable D call. Input material: blood. The CDR3 sequence: CASSEVPEVNTEAFF. The CDR3 bases are TGTGCCAGCAGTGAGGTCCCGGAGGTGAACACTGAAGCTTTCTTT.